This T cell receptor (beta chain) was captured by sequencing in a study of cytotoxic CD8 clonotypes in ibrutinib-treated CLL. Measured with immunoSEQ multiplex PCR; TCRdb has only the in-frame clones, and not every one. This table has about 140,000 clones, 60% to 80% appearing once. Germline lookup yields CDR1 KGHSH and CDR2 LQKENI. The J segment lost 3 bases and the V segment lost 3 bases, leaving 4 bases of the junction unmatched. The CDR3 is 15 residues long. V usage is TRBV18 and J usage is TRBJ2-4, with 8 nucleotides matching TRBD2. This clonotype originated in a human donor with chronic lymphocytic leukemia. This specimen was PBMCs, taken after 12 months of ibrutinib treatment. CDR3 nucleotides: TGTGCCAGCTCACCGGCGGGACTAGGCAAAAACATTCAGTACTTC. It encodes CASSPAGLGKNIQYF.